Each of the 20 T cell receptor beta chains below was sequenced from the same sample in a study of early stage breast cancer tumors. This table comes from immunoSEQ multiplex PCR, and its TCRdb copy is limited to in-frame clones, with some not included. The sample carries fewer than 50,000 clones, around 69% recorded once. Sequencing was done on a sample of blood. All receptors come from a person aged 45-60 years with breast cancer.

The chain has TRBV9 and TRBJ2-1; D gene ambiguous. The CDR3 consists of 12 residues. Germline CDR1 is SGDLS and CDR2 is YYNGEE. V lost 0 bases and J 10 bases, leaving 8 bases between the germline ends. CDR3 sequence reads: CASSVDDIEQFF. The CDR3 DNA sequence: TGTGCCAGCAGCGTAGATGACATCGAGCAGTTCTTC.

The V and J genes are TRBV7-2 and TRBJ2-3, with 9 bases lining up with TRBD2. The trim removed 3 bases at V and 9 bases at J, leaving 10 bases unmatched. CDR1 and CDR2 (germline): SGHTA, FQGNSA. The CDR3 length is 15 residues. In nucleotides, the CDR3 is TGTGCCAGCAGCTTGGGACTAGCAGCATTAGGGACGCAGTATTTT. Its translation: CASSLGLAALGTQYF. Combining the CDR3 with reference TRBV7-2 and TRBJ2-3 gives the whole variable domain GAGVSQSPSNKVTEKGKDVELRCDPISGHTALYWYRQSLGQGLEFLIYFQGNSAPDKSGLPSDRFSAERTGGSVSTLTIQRTQQEDSAVYLCASSLGLAALGTQYFGPGTRLTVL.

The CDR3 bases are TGCGCCAGCAGCGAACCGACAGGGAACAATGAGCAGTTCTTC. It specifies CASSEPTGNNEQFF. The chain uses TRBV5-1 and TRBJ2-1; 7 positions agree with TRBD1. The CDR3 is 14 amino acids. Trimming took 4 bases from V and 5 from J; bases not matched to a gene: 6. In germline, CDR1 is SGHRS, CDR2 YFSETQ. Based on the CDR3 plus reference TRBV5-1 and TRBJ2-1, the full variable domain is KAGVTQTPRYLIKTRGQQVTLSCSPISGHRSVSWYQQTPGQGLQFLFEYFSETQRNKGNFPGRFSGRQFSNSRSEMNVSTLELGDSALYLCASSEPTGNNEQFFGPGTRLTVL.

The V call is TRBV6-5, the J call TRBJ1-1; D is perhaps TRBD1 (6 bases). V lost 0 bases to trimming and J lost 1 base, with 12 bases between them. The germline gives CDR1 MNHEY, CDR2 SVGAGI. This CDR3 contains 16 residues. The CDR3: CASSYSIQGPNTEAFF. DNA for the CDR3: TGTGCCAGCAGTTACTCAATACAGGGCCCGAACACTGAAGCTTTCTTT.

V usage is TRBV5-3 and J usage is TRBJ2-7; the D gene is possibly TRBD2 (5 bases). TRBV5-3 is an ORF, and what it does is uncertain. V was shortened by 2 bases and J by 0 bases, with 24 bases between the two germline ends. The CDR3 spans 19 residues. The CDR3 is CARSFTRRLSGCSSYEQYV. The CDR3 coding sequence is TGTGCCAGAAGCTTCACGAGACGACTAAGCGGATGCAGCTCCTACGAGCAGTACGTC.

This clone appeared a few times. The chain recombines TRBV9 with TRBJ2-1; 7 bases align to TRBD1. CDR1 and CDR2 (germline): SGDLS, YYNGEE. The CDR3 consists of 14 residues. V lost 4 bases and J lost 4; bases outside the gene matches: 5. The CDR3 reads CASSRDSPYNEQFF. The CDR3 DNA reads as TGTGCCAGCAGCCGGGACAGTCCATACAATGAGCAGTTCTTC.

J is TRBJ2-3 and V is TRBV10-1; TRBD1 matches 9 bases. Germline lookup yields CDR1 WNHNN and CDR2 SYGVQD (reference sequence). Unmatched junction bases numbered 7, after V lost 5 bases and J lost 4 bases. CDR3 length equals 15 residues. In DNA, the CDR3 is TGCGCCAGCAGTTCCGGGACAGGGAAGGCAGATACGCAGTATTTT. This codes for CASSSGTGKADTQYF.

The chain couples TRBV2 to TRBJ2-2, with a tentative D call TRBD1 (6 bases). V was clipped by 4 bases and J by 6 bases, with 21 bases between them. The CDR3 covers 17 residues. CDR1 SNHLY and CDR2 FYNNEI come from the germline V gene. The CDR3 loop reads CASSGDRQVNIAGELFF. The CDR3 bases are TGTGCCAGCAGTGGAGACAGACAGGTGAACATCGCCGGGGAGCTGTTTTTT.

The rearrangement uses TRBV5-4 and TRBJ2-7; tentative D call: TRBD1 (6 bases). The CDR3 contains 12 residues. V was pared by 4 bases and J by 3 bases, with 8 bases between. Germline CDR1 and CDR2: SGHNT and YYREEE (reference sequence). The CDR3: CASSVQGYEQYV. CDR3 coding DNA: TGTGCCAGCAGCGTACAGGGCTACGAGCAGTACGTC.

The chain is built from TRBV6-1 and TRBJ1-4; D gene unclear. This CDR3 contains 13 residues. Germline V gives CDR1 MNHNS, CDR2 SASEGT. The V gene lost 6 bases and the J gene lost 3 bases, with 8 bases spanning the gap. As DNA, the CDR3 is TGTGCCAGCAGCGGGTCATCTAATGAAAAACTGTTTTTT. This translates into CASSGSSNEKLFF.

The chain links TRBV19 to TRBJ2-1; 7 bases are shared with TRBD1. There are 16 residues in the CDR3. Germline V gives CDR1 LNHDA, CDR2 SQIVND (reference sequence). Trimming at V came to 4 bases and at J to 0 bases, leaving 6 bases not matched to a gene. Written as DNA, the CDR3 is TGTGCCAGTAGTACCTACCGGGACAGCTCCTACAATGAGCAGTTCTTC. It encodes CASSTYRDSSYNEQFF.

The gene calls are TRBV7-9 and TRBJ1-4, with D possibly matching TRBD1 (6 bases). This CDR3 contains 15 residues. V gave up 2 bases and J gave up 7 bases, with 14 bases separating them. Germline V gene sequence: CDR1 SEHNR, CDR2 FQNEAQ (reference sequence). The CDR3 DNA sequence: TGTGCCAGCAGCTTAAAGGGACATGGGGGTGAAAAACTGTTTTTT. Translating it yields CASSLKGHGGEKLFF.

The chain links TRBV6-1 to TRBJ1-2; TRBD1 might be the D (5 bases). There are 14 residues in the CDR3. Germline V CDR1 and CDR2: MNHNS, SASEGT. Trimming took 2 bases from V and 7 from J, leaving 14 bases between them. The CDR3 here is CASSENRRQGGYTF. CDR3 DNA sequence: TGTGCCAGCAGTGAAAACCGACGCCAGGGTGGCTACACCTTC.

V gene TRBV11-2 combines with J gene TRBJ2-1, with 9 bases lining up with TRBD2. The CDR3 runs to 15 residues. CDR1 is SGHAT, CDR2 FQNNGV, per germline. V shed 6 bases and J 2 bases; nucleotides not matched to a gene: 5. CDR3 coding DNA: TGTGCCAGCAGACCCATAGCGGGGGCCTACAATGAGCAGTTCTTC. Protein sequence: CASRPIAGAYNEQFF.

This CDR3 reads CASSLPTREVQFF. The CDR3 DNA reads TGCGCCAGCAGCTTGCCCACCCGGGAGGTTCAGTTCTTC. The chain has TRBV5-1 and TRBJ2-1; 7 bases align to TRBD2. The J segment lost 13 bases and the V segment lost 1 base, leaving 8 bases of the junction unmatched. The germline gives CDR1 SGHRS, CDR2 YFSETQ. There are 13 residues in the CDR3.

This rearrangement joins TRBV9 to TRBJ2-1, with no clear D. Trimming took 3 bases from V and 0 from J, leaving 7 bases between them. The V gene's germline CDR1 is SGDLS and CDR2 YYNGEE. The CDR3 contains 14 residues. In DNA, the CDR3 is TGTGCCAGCAGCGCCGACTCCTCCTACAATGAGCAGTTCTTC. This sequence encodes CASSADSSYNEQFF. Complete variable domain (other parts from reference TRBV9 and TRBJ2-1): DSGVTQTPKHLITATGQRVTLRCSPRSGDLSVYWYQQSLDQGLQFLIQYYNGEERAKGNILERFSAQQFPDLHSELNLSSLELGDSALYFCASSADSSYNEQFFGPGTRLTVL.

The count of this clone is one. The chain joins TRBV7-9 to TRBJ2-5; 11 bases fit TRBD2. The CDR3 consists of 17 residues. Looked up from germline, CDR1 is SEHNR and CDR2 is FQNEAQ (reference sequence). V gave up 1 base and J gave up 1 base; unmatched junction bases: 5. This chain's CDR3 is CASSLELAGAIQETQYF. The CDR3, as DNA: TGTGCCAGCAGCTTAGAACTAGCGGGAGCTATCCAAGAGACCCAGTACTTC.

This chain links TRBV14 with TRBJ2-3, with D possibly matching TRBD2 (6 bases). Trimming shortened V by 4 bases and J by 4 bases, and 6 bases separated the two germline ends. The CDR3 sequence is 12 residues long. From germline, CDR1 is SGHDN and CDR2 FVKESK. DNA for the CDR3: TGTGCCAGCAGCCGGAGGGCAGATACGCAGTATTTT. Protein sequence: CASSRRADTQYF.

The chain combines TRBV30 with TRBJ1-2, with D perhaps TRBD1 (5 bases). Trimming removed 2 bases from V and 6 bases from J, with 10 bases in between. The CDR3 sequence is 12 residues long. The germline V gene encodes CDR1 GTSNPN and CDR2 SVGIG (reference sequence). CDR3 amino acids: CAWSRGTDGYTF. The DNA of the CDR3 is TGTGCCTGGAGTCGGGGGACGGATGGCTACACCTTC.

Only one count was recorded for this clone. V gene TRBV6-1 combines with J gene TRBJ2-7, with 9 positions matching TRBD1. Per the germline V gene, CDR1 is MNHNS and CDR2 is SASEGT. The CDR3 extends over 14 amino acids. V lost 6 bases to trimming and J lost 2 bases; unmatched junction nucleotides: 5. The CDR3 spells CASRRDRAPYEQYV. CDR3 sequence (DNA): TGTGCCAGCAGGCGGGACAGGGCCCCCTACGAGCAGTACGTC.